This paragraph reports one T cell receptor (beta chain). Its antigen is not identified. This CDR3 spans 15 amino acids. Germline CDR1 and CDR2: DFQATT and SNEGSKA (reference sequence). V lost 2 bases and J lost 0; bases outside the gene matches: 6. Unique molecular identifiers were incorporated into the prepared TCRbeta library. TCRdb re-called the PCR reads with MiXCR, one entry per CDR3 protein. The sample yields more than 120,000 distinct CDR3 sequences, 8% to 10% seen once. This sample was included in a study of T-cell reconstitution after alpha-beta-depleted transplantation in children. Study findings and constraints: Roughly two months post-transplant, alpha-beta T cells reportedly originated from several hundred graft clones that had expanded.

The rearrangement links TRBV20-1 to TRBJ2-7, with TRBD2 matching 8 bases. The sequencing here drew on PBMCs, mostly from graft donor cells, taken 180 days after TCRalphabeta/CD19-depleted stem cell transplant. The source of this sequence is a female patient aged 2-9 years who had a stem cell transplant for congenital amegakaryocytic thrombocytopenia, so the T cells may come from the graft donor. Written as DNA, the CDR3 is TGCAGTGCTAGAACGTTCGGGACTAGCTCCTACGAGCAGTACTTC. This translates into CSARTFGTSSYEQYF.